This entry concerns a single T cell receptor (beta chain). Its antigen specificity is not known. No base quality values were provided; no much bigger clone lies one nucleotide off. This specimen comes from a study of T cell repertoires in cytomegalovirus infection (dated by TCRdb to the late 2010s). With regard to the full study: Recently identified HLA-C-restricted CMV epitopes, whose presentation resists viral immunomodulation, were targeted by peptide stimulations together with well-studied HLA-B-restricted epitopes. Donor HLA type was relevant to the analysis, because carriage of CMV infection together with the matching HLA type was indicated by public TCR beta signatures. Study-wide conclusions, independent of this receptor: In both this cohort and an independent cohort of 352 donors, the cumulative frequency of public TCR beta family members distinguished carriers of CMV infection plus the relevant HLA type. In the ex vivo response, HLA-C-restricted CMV-specific TCR beta clonotypes were dominant, and in two of eight donors the single most frequent clonotype came from this HLA-C-restricted group.

This sample was sequenced with an Illumina HiSeq 1500. The public reads were run again by TCRdb, first through fastp at Q25 and then through MiXCR, and only productive beta chains were kept. Each entry is one CDR3 protein sequence, shown with its most common DNA and genes. This sample holds about 920,000 distinct CDR3 sequences; less than 40% were observed only once. The ten most abundant clones make up more than 12% of the sample. V is clipped by 3 bases and J by 4 bases, and the sequence between their germline boundaries is 7 bases long. The CDR3, from cysteine to phenylalanine, totals 14 residues. Only the CDR3 portion is preserved as DNA: 42 bases, with reading frame beginning at the first base. According to the germline V gene (reference sequence), CDR1 reads LNHDA and CDR2 reads SQIVND. The treatment or condition label, read with the paper, signifies: in vitro stimulation with specific CMV peptide epitopes to enrich CMV-specific T cells.

The clonotype comes from a human donor in good health (CMV status not recorded). Some clones in this sample may be carry-over from other donors' samples. The sequence is built from TRBV19 and TRBJ2-6; the D gene remains uncertain. Sample: cultured CD8+ T cells from PBMCs, taken from culture after CMV antigen stimulation. The encoded CDR3 is CASSMSAGANVLTF. The nucleotide sequence reads as follows: TGTGCCAGTAGTATGAGTGCAGGGGCCAACGTCCTGACTTTC.